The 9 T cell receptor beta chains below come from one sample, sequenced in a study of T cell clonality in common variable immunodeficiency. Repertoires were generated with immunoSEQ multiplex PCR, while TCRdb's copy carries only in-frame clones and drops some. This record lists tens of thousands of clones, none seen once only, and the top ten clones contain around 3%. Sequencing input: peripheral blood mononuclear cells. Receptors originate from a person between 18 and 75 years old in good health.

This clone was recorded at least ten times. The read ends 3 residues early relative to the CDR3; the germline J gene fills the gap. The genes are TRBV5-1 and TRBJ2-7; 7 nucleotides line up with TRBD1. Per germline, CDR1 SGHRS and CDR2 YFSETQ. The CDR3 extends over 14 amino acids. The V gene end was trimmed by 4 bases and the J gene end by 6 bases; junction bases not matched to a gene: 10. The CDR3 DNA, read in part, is TGCGCCAGCAGCGATCAGGGGGTCCCCCTCGAG. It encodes CASSDQGVPLE. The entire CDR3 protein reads CASSDQGVPLEQYF.

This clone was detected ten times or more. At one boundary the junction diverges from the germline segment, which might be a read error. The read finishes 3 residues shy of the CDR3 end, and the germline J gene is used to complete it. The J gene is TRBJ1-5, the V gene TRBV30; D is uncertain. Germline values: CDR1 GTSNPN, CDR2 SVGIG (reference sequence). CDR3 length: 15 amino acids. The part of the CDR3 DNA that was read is TGTGCCTGGGGTGTAGAGTTGGCAAGCAATCAGCCC. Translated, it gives CAWGVELASNQP. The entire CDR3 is CAWGVELASNQPQHF. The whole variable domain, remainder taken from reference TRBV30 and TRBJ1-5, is SQTIHQWPATLVQPVGSPLSLECTVEGTSNPNLYWYRQAAGRGLQLLFYSVGIGQISSEVPQNLSASRPQDRQFILSSKKLLLSDSGFYLCAWGVELASNQPQHFGDGTRLSIL.

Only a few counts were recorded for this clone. This CDR3 is CASSPSTESRAFF. Incomplete CDR3 DNA: TGTGCCAGCAGCCCCAGCACAGAGTCCCGA. The V gene is TRBV7-9, the J gene TRBJ1-1; no definite D call. The read terminates 3 residues before the CDR3 end, so the remaining end is supplied by the germline J gene. The CDR3 is 13 amino acids. CDR1 and CDR2 from the germline V gene are SEHNR and FQNEAQ (reference sequence).

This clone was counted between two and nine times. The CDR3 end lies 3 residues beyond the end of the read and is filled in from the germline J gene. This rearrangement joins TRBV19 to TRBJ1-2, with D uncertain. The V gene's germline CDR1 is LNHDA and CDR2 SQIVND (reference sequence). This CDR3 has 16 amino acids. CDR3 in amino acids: CASSMSQSQGTDTYTF. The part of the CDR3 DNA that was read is TGTGCCAGTAGTATGTCGCAGTCTCAAGGCACAGATACC.

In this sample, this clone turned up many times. The sequenced CDR3 bases are TGTGCCAGCAGCATCCGACTGACTCAAGAGACC. Translating it yields CASSIRLTQET. The full CDR3 protein is CASSIRLTQETQYF. This sequence joins TRBV11-2 and TRBJ2-5; D remains unclear. The missing CDR3 end, 3 residues past where the read stops, is filled in from the germline J gene. This CDR3 contains 14 residues. The V gene lost 5 bases and the J gene lost 2 bases, with 12 bases spanning the gap. Germline values: CDR1 SGHAT, CDR2 FQNNGV.

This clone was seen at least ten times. Partial CDR3 DNA: TGTGCCAGCAGCGCACCAGGCACAGATACG. Residues: CASSAPGTDT. The entire CDR3 is CASSAPGTDTQYF. The chain couples TRBV13 to TRBJ2-3; D call uncertain. With the read ending 3 residues before the CDR3 end, the germline J gene is used to fill in that end. V was cut by 5 bases and J by 1 base, with 7 bases left in between. The germline V gene encodes CDR1 PRHDT and CDR2 FYEKMQ (reference sequence). This CDR3 contains 13 residues.

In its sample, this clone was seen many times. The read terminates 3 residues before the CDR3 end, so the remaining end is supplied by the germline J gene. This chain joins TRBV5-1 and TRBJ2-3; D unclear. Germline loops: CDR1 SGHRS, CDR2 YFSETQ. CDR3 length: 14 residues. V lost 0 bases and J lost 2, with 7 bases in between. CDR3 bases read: TGCGCCAGCAGCTTGGTAGCCCTCACAGATACG. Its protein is CASSLVALTDT. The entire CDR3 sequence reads CASSLVALTDTQYF.

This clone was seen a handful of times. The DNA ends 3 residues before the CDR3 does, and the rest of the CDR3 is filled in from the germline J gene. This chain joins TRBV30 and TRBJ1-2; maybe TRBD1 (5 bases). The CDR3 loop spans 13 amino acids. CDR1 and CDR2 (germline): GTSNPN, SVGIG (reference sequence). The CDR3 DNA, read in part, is TGTGCCTGGAGTGTATACGTGGACAATGAC. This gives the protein CAWSVYVDND. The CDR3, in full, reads CAWSVYVDNDYTF.

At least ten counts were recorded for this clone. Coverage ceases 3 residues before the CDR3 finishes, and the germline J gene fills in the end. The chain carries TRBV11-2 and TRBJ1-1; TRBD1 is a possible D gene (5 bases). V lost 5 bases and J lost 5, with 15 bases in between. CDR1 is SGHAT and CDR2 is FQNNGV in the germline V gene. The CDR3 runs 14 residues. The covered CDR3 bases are TGTGCCAGCAGCCCTGGGGCTTGGGAAACTGAA. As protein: CASSPGAWETE. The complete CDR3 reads CASSPGAWETEAFF.